The present entry profiles one TCR beta chain with its context. Its antigen is undetermined. TCRdb recomputed calls from the reads with MiXCR, one row per CDR3 protein. The sample carries a few hundred thousand distinct CDR3 sequences, more than 8% recorded once. This entry belongs to a study of T cell repertoires in cytomegalovirus infection. The CDR3 sequence is 13 residues long. Germline CDR1 MGHDK, CDR2 SYGVNS. Trimming left V 6 bases short and J 5 bases short, with 14 bases between. Study-level points and caveats: What dominated the ex vivo response were HLA-C-restricted CMV-specific TCR beta clonotypes.

Input material: PBMCs. The chain recombines TRBV25-1 with TRBJ2-7; weak D call: TRBD2 (5 bases). The TCR comes from a human donor in good health (CMV status not recorded). Some clones in this sample may be carry-over from other donors' samples. The CDR3 here is CASSEAALNEQYF. The DNA for the CDR3 is TGTGCCAGCAGCGAAGCGGCATTAAACGAGCAGTACTTC.